This TCR beta chain was sequenced during a study of blood T cell repertoires in COVID-19. Background on the study: The United States, Italy and Spain supplied acute and convalescent COVID-19 samples. The cDNA or gDNA used as material had been derived from T cells, B-cell-depleted T cells, or PBMCs.

Some clones are missing from TCRdb's copy, which holds only in-frame ones; the method was immunoSEQ multiplex PCR. The sample comprises about 160,000 clones, approximately 80% of which are singletons, and about 14% rests with the top ten. The CDR3 totals 15 residues. Per germline, CDR1 MNHEY and CDR2 SVGAGI. Trimming took off 5 bases at V and 3 bases at J, with 13 bases between the two ends. This clone is a singleton in its sample. Input material: peripheral blood. The TCR comes from an elderly woman with acute or convalescent COVID-19. The rearrangement uses TRBV6-5 and TRBJ2-2; D possibly corresponds to TRBD2 (5 bases). In nucleotides, the CDR3 is TGTGCCAGCAGTCCTGATGGACTTCACACCGGGGAGCTGTTTTTT. Residues: CASSPDGLHTGELFF.